The TCR beta chain under discussion was sequenced for a study of CXCR3-negative and CXCR3-positive naive CD8 T cells. Overall study findings and caveats: Memory cells diverged, while naive CXCR3-positive and CXCR3-negative cells had similar TRBV-TRBJ usage. TRB CDR3s were more hydrophobic in CXCR3-positive than in CXCR3-negative naive cells. After cryopreservation, CXCR3 expression dropped partially; most assays used fresh PBMCs.

CDR1 is LGHNA, CDR2 YSLEER, per germline. CDR3 length: 15 amino acids. For this clonotype: Its target is unknown.

The libraries of TRB cDNA were constructed through 5' RACE using UMI labels. Following a re-call of the 5' RACE reads, TCRdb has one entry per CDR3 protein and lacks DNA. This listing includes approximately 5,000 distinct CDR3 sequences. Naivety in CD8+ T cells corresponded to a CD45RO-CCR7+CD27+CD95- phenotype. The specimen was naive CXCR3- CD8+ T cells from blood. As to subset: CD45RO-CCR7+CD27+CD95- naive CD8+ T cells lacking CXCR3 (TNR3-). V usage is TRBV4-3 and J usage is TRBJ2-1. The sequence derives from a human donor in good health. Some clones in this sample may be carry-over from other donors' samples. Here the CDR3 reads CASSPSWSSYNEQFF.